The 13 T cell receptor beta chains below come from one sample, sequenced in a study of early T cells in non-severe SARS-CoV-2 infection. MiXCR, applied by TCRdb to the 5' RACE reads, yields one record per CDR3 protein. This sample has about 50,000 distinct CDR3 sequences; approximately 8.5% occur once, and the top ten carry about 15%. The sample taken for sequencing was whole blood. These receptors all stem from an adult who was a healthcare worker with PCR-confirmed SARS-CoV-2 infection or an uninfected control (not recorded which).

This clonotype occurred many times. The chain links TRBV7-2 to TRBJ2-3; 7 nucleotides line up with TRBD2. The CDR3 sequence is 16 residues long. V shed 8 bases and J 4 bases; nucleotides not matched to a gene: 15. Germline loops: CDR1 SGHTA, CDR2 FQGNSA. In DNA form, the CDR3 reads TGTGCCAGCGCCTTAGCGGGTAGCCTAGGTGCAGATACGCAGTATTTT. This encodes CASALAGSLGADTQYF.

At least ten counts were recorded for this clonotype. The V call is TRBV11-1, the J call TRBJ2-3; D is undetermined. Germline CDR1 reads SGHAT; CDR2 reads FQDESV (reference sequence). The CDR3 has 15 amino acids. The V end lost 3 bases, the J end lost 2 bases, and 12 bases lay between the germline ends. CDR3 amino acids: CASSFNPGNTDTQYF. CDR3 nucleotide sequence: TGTGCCAGCAGCTTCAATCCTGGGAACACAGATACGCAGTATTTT.

This clonotype was detected many times. The V call is TRBV6-2 or TRBV6-3, the J call TRBJ2-7; D is undetermined. The CDR3 is 12 amino acids. Germline values: CDR1 MNHEY, CDR2 SVGEGT. V shed 7 bases and J shed 4 bases, with 11 bases lying between them. CDR3 sequence (DNA): TGTGCCAGCAATCCCGGGCCATACGAGCAGTACTTC. Residues: CASNPGPYEQYF.

This clonotype was picked up many times. V and J are TRBV2 and TRBJ1-3; possibly TRBD1 for D (5 bases). Germline V gene lookup returns CDR1 SNHLY and CDR2 FYNNEI. The V gene lost 3 bases and the J gene lost 0 bases, with 9 bases spanning the gap. This CDR3 spans 15 amino acids. CDR3 loop: CASSEGVSSGNTIYF. The CDR3 coding sequence is TGTGCCAGCAGTGAGGGGGTGAGCTCTGGAAACACCATATATTTT. Full variable domain (missing parts from reference TRBV2 and TRBJ1-3): EPEVTQTPSHQVTQMGQEVILRCVPISNHLYFYWYRQILGQKVEFLVSFYNNEISEKSEIFDDQFSVERPDGSNFTLKIRSTKLEDSAMYFCASSEGVSSGNTIYFGEGSWLTVV.

This clonotype has only a few counts. The chain has TRBV9 and TRBJ2-3; D is unresolved. Germline CDR1 reads SGDLS; CDR2 reads YYNGEE. This CDR3 contains 18 residues. The V gene lost 3 bases and the J gene lost 7 bases, with 27 bases spanning the gap. CDR3 in DNA: TGTGCCAGCAGCGCAACCGTAGCTGGCGGACGCTCTATTTATACGCAGTATTTT. Protein: CASSATVAGGRSIYTQYF. Together with reference TRBV9 and TRBJ2-3, the CDR3 gives the full variable domain: DSGVTQTPKHLITATGQRVTLRCSPRSGDLSVYWYQQSLDQGLQFLIQYYNGEERAKGNILERFSAQQFPDLHSELNLSSLELGDSALYFCASSATVAGGRSIYTQYFGPGTRLTVL.

The chain couples TRBV4-1 to TRBJ2-5; D is tentatively TRBD1 or TRBD2 (7 bases each). The ends were cut back, 1 base at V and 0 bases at J, with 12 bases in the middle. This CDR3 contains 16 residues. The germline CDR1 and CDR2 sequences are MGHRA and YSYEKL. The CDR3 reads CASSQVGGGYQETQYF. In DNA form, the CDR3 reads TGCGCCAGCAGCCAAGTGGGAGGGGGCTACCAAGAGACCCAGTACTTC.

This clonotype was recorded at least ten times. The rearrangement uses TRBV12-3 or TRBV12-4 and TRBJ2-7; TRBD1 might be the D (6 bases). The CDR3 is 13 amino acids. Trimming pared 7 bases from V and 6 bases from J, leaving 16 bases between. This CDR3 is CASNPDSGGEQYF. CDR3 nucleotide sequence: TGTGCCAGCAACCCGGACAGTGGGGGCGAGCAGTACTTC.

The rearrangement uses TRBV11-2 and TRBJ1-3; D unresolved. V was trimmed by 8 bases and J by 1 base, leaving 12 bases between them. Germline-derived CDR1 and CDR2 are SGHAT and FQNNGV. The CDR3 has 14 amino acids. CDR3 loop: CASGTQVSGNTIYF. Here the CDR3 DNA reads TGTGCCAGCGGCACCCAGGTATCTGGAAACACCATATATTTT. The whole variable domain, remainder taken from reference TRBV11-2 and TRBJ1-3, is EAGVAQSPRYKIIEKRQSVAFWCNPISGHATLYWYQQILGQGPKLLIQFQNNGVVDDSQLPKDRFSAERLKGVDSTLKIQPAKLEDSAVYLCASGTQVSGNTIYFGEGSWLTVV.

At least ten counts were recorded for this clonotype. V and J are TRBV29-1 and TRBJ2-1; 7 bases are shared with TRBD2. CDR1 SQVTM and CDR2 ANQGSEA come from the germline V gene. With 6 bases clipped from V and 9 bases from J, the junction kept 11 bases outside the gene matches. The CDR3 totals 13 residues. The CDR3 DNA is TGCAGCGTAAATCCGGCGGGAGAGATTGAGCAGTTCTTC. Its protein product is CSVNPAGEIEQFF.

This clonotype was counted ten times or more. The chain has TRBV13 and TRBJ1-2, with 10 bases that match TRBD1. V was pared by 0 bases and J by 4 bases, with 2 bases of the junction left unmatched. Looked up from germline, CDR1 is PRHDT and CDR2 is FYEKMQ (reference sequence). The CDR3 covers 15 residues. CDR3 region: CASSLGRDRGYGYTF. The CDR3 region has the DNA TGTGCCAGCAGCTTAGGCCGGGACAGGGGCTATGGCTACACCTTC.

The gene calls are TRBV21-1 and TRBJ2-3; the DNA was not used to check the table's D call, TRBD1. TRBV21-1 is a recognized pseudogene. This CDR3 spans 17 amino acids. This CDR3 reads CASSKDRGTTSTDTQYF. CDR3 DNA sequence: TGTGCCAGCAGCAAAGATCGGGGGACGACTAGCACAGATACGCAGTATTTT.

This clonotype was recorded many times. The gene calls are TRBV6-5 and TRBJ2-1, with D possibly matching TRBD2 (6 bases). Germline CDR1 MNHEY, CDR2 SVGAGI. V lost 7 bases to trimming and J lost 0 bases, with 16 bases between them. The CDR3 runs to 16 residues. The CDR3 reads CASTPAGRSSYNEQFF. The CDR3 region has the DNA TGTGCCAGCACCCCAGCGGGTAGAAGCTCCTACAATGAGCAGTTCTTC.

This clonotype appeared many times. The chain links TRBV20-1 to TRBJ2-7; 8 bases are a match to TRBD2. Germline CDR1 reads DFQATT; CDR2 reads SNEGSKA (reference sequence). Trimming at V came to 1 base and at J to 4 bases, leaving 12 bases not matched to a gene. CDR3 length: 16 amino acids. The CDR3 nucleotides read TGCAGTGCTAGAGTTACTAGCGGACGTATACTGTACGAGCAGTACTTC. Its translation: CSARVTSGRILYEQYF.